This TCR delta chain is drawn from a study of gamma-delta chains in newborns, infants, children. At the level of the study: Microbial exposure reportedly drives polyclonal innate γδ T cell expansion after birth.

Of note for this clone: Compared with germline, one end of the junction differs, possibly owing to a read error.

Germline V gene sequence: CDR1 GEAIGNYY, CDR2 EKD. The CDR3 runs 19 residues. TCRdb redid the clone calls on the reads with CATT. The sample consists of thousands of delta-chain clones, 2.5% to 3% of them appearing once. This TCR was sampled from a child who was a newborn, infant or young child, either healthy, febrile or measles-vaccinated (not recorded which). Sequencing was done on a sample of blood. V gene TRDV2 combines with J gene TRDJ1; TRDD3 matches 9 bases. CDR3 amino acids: CACGTGRLLGDDDTDKLIF. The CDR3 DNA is TGTGCCTGTGGCACCGGACGTTTACTGGGGGACGACGACACCGATAAACTCATCTTT.